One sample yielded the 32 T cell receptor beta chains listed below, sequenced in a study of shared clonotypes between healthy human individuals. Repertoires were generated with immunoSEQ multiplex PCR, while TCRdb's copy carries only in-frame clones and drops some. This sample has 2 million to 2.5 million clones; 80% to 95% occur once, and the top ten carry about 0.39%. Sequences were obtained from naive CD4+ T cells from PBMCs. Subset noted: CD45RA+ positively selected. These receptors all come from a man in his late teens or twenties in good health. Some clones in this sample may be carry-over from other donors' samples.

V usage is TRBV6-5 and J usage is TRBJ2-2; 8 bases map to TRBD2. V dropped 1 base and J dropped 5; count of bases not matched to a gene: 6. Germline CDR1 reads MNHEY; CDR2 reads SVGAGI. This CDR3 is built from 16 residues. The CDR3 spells CASSYLIGTSTGELFF. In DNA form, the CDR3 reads TGTGCCAGCAGTTACTTAATAGGGACTAGTACCGGGGAGCTGTTTTTT.

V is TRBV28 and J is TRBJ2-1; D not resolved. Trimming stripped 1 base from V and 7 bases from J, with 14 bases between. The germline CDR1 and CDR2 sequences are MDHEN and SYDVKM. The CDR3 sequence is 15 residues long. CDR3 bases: TGTGCCAGCAGTTTATTCAGTCCCCGGCCGAATGAGCAGTTCTTC. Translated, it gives CASSLFSPRPNEQFF.

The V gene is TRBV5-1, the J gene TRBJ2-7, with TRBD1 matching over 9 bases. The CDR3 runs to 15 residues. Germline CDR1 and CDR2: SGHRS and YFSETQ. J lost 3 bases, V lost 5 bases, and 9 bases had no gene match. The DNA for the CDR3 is TGCGCCAGCAGTTTGAATGCGGGACAGGGCTACGAGCAGTACTTC. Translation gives CASSLNAGQGYEQYF.

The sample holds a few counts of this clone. In nucleotides, the CDR3 is TGCGCCAGCAGGAGGACTAGCGGTCAAAACATTCAGTACTTC. Protein: CASRRTSGQNIQYF. The V call is TRBV5-1, the J call TRBJ2-4, with TRBD2 matching 10 bases. This CDR3 spans 14 amino acids. Germline V gene lookup returns CDR1 SGHRS and CDR2 YFSETQ. The V and J ends lost 5 bases and 5 bases, in that order; junction bases with no gene match: 4.

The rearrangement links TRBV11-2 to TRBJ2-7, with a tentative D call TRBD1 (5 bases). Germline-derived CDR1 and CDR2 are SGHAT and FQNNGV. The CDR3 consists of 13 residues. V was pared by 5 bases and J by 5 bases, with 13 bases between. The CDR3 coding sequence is TGTGCCAGCAGCGCCCGGGCAGGGCACGAGCAGTACTTC. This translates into CASSARAGHEQYF.

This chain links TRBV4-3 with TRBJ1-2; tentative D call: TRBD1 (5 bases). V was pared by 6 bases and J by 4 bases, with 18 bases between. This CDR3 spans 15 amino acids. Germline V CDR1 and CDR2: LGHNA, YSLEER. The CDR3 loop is CASRSEGRGPYGYTF. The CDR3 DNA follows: TGCGCCAGCAGGTCCGAAGGGCGGGGACCCTATGGCTACACCTTC.

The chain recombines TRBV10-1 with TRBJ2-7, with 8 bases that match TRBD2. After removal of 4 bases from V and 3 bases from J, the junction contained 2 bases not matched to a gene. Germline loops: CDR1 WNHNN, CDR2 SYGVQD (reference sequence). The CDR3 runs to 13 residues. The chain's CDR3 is CASSGRGGYEQYF. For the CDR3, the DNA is TGCGCCAGCAGTGGCCGGGGGGGCTACGAGCAGTACTTC.

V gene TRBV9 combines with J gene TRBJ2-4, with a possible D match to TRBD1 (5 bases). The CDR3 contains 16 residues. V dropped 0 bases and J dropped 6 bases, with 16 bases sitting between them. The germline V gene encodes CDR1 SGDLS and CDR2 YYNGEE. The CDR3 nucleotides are TGTGCCAGCAGCGTAGGGGCAGGGCCACGATCAAACATTCAGTACTTC. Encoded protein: CASSVGAGPRSNIQYF. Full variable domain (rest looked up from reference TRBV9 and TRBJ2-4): DSGVTQTPKHLITATGQRVTLRCSPRSGDLSVYWYQQSLDQGLQFLIQYYNGEERAKGNILERFSAQQFPDLHSELNLSSLELGDSALYFCASSVGAGPRSNIQYFGAGTRLSVL.

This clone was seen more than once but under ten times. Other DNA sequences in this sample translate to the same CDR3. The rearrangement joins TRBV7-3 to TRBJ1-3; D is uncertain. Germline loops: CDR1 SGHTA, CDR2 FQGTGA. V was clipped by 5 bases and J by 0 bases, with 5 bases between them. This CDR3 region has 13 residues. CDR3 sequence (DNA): TGTGCCAGCAGCCCCAGCTCTGGAAACACCATATATTTT. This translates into CASSPSSGNTIYF.

Here the CDR3 reads CASSSQAGSRTGELFF. CDR3 DNA: TGTGCCAGCAGTTCCCAAGCGGGATCGCGCACCGGGGAGCTGTTTTTT. This rearrangement joins TRBV7-3 to TRBJ2-2, with 7 bases lining up with TRBD2. V was pared by 6 bases and J by 4 bases, with 11 bases of the junction left unmatched. The CDR3 is made up of 16 amino acids. Germline V gene sequence: CDR1 SGHTA, CDR2 FQGTGA.

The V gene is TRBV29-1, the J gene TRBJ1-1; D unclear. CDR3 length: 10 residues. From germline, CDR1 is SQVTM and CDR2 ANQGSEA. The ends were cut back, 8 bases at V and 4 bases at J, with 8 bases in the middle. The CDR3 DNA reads TGCAGCCCCGCCCCCACTGAAGCTTTCTTT. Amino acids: CSPAPTEAFF.

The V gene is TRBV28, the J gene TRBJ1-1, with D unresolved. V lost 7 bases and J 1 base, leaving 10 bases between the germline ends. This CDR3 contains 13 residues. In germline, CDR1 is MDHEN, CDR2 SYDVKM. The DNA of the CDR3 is TGTGCCAGCAAGCCGCGAAGGAACACTGAAGCTTTCTTT. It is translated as CASKPRRNTEAFF. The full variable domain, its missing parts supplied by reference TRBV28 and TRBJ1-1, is DVKVTQSSRYLVKRTGEKVFLECVQDMDHENMFWYRQDPGLGLRLIYFSYDVKMKEKGDIPEGYSVSREKKERFSLILESASTNQTSMYLCASKPRRNTEAFFGQGTRLTVV.

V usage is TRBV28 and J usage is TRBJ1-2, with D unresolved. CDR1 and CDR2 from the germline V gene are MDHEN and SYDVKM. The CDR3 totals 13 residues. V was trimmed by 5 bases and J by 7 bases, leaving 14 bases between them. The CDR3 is CASSTTGKSGYTF. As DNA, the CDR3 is TGTGCCAGCAGTACCACGGGGAAGAGTGGCTACACCTTC.

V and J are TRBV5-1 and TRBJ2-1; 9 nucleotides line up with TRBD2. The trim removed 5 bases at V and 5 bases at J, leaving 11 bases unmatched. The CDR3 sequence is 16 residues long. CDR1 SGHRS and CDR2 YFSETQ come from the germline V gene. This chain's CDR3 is CASRPSGLADDNEQFF. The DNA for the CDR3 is TGCGCCAGCAGGCCCTCGGGACTAGCAGATGACAATGAGCAGTTCTTC. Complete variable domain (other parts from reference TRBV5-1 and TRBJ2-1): KAGVTQTPRYLIKTRGQQVTLSCSPISGHRSVSWYQQTPGQGLQFLFEYFSETQRNKGNFPGRFSGRQFSNSRSEMNVSTLELGDSALYLCASRPSGLADDNEQFFGPGTRLTVL.

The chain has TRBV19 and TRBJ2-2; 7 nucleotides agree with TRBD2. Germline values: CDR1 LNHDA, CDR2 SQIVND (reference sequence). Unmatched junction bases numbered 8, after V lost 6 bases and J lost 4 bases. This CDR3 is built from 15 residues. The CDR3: CASRTGTGGTGELFF. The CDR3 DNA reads TGTGCCAGTAGAACCGGGACGGGGGGCACCGGGGAGCTGTTTTTT.

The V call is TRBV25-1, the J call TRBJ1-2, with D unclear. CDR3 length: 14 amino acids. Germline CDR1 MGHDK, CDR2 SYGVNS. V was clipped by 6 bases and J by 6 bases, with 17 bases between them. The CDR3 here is CASRSYKGPHGYTF. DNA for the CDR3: TGTGCCAGCAGGAGCTACAAAGGGCCCCATGGCTACACCTTC.

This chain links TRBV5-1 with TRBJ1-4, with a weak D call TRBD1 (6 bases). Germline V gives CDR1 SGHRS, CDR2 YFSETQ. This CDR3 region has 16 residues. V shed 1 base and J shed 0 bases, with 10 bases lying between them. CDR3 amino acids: CASSLYRAATNEKLFF. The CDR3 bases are TGCGCCAGCAGCTTGTACAGGGCCGCAACTAATGAAAAACTGTTTTTT.

CDR3 nucleotides: TGTGCCAGCCGGCCCGGCGCGAGCGGGTTAGAGACCCAGTACTTC. Its protein product is CASRPGASGLETQYF. The chain is built from TRBV28 and TRBJ2-5; D is possibly TRBD2 (6 bases). Germline CDR1 is MDHEN and CDR2 is SYDVKM. V was cut by 8 bases and J by 4 bases, with 20 bases left in between. The CDR3 consists of 15 residues.

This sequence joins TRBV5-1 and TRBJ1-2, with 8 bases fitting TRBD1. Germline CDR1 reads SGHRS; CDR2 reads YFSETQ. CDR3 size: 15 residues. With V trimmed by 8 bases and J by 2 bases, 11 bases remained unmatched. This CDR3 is CASRSSGGVNYGYTF. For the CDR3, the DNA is TGCGCCAGTAGATCTTCAGGGGGCGTAAACTATGGCTACACCTTC.

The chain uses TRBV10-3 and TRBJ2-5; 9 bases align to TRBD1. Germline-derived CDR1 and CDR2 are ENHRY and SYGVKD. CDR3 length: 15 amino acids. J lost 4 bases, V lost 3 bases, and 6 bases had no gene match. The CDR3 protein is CAISESGTGIETQYF. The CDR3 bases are TGTGCCATCAGTGAATCCGGGACAGGGATAGAGACCCAGTACTTC.

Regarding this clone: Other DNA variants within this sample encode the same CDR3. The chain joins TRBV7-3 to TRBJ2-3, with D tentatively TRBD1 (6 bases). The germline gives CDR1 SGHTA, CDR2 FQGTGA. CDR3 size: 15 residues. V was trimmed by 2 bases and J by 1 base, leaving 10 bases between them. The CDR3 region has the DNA TGTGCCAGCAGCTTAGGGGCAGGGGGCACAGATACGCAGTATTTT. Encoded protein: CASSLGAGGTDTQYF.

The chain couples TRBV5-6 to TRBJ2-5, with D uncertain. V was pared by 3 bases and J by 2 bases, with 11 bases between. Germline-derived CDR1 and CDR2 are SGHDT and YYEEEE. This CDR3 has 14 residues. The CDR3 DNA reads TGTGCCAGCAGCTGGGCCGACAAGCAAGAGACCCAGTACTTC. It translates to CASSWADKQETQYF.

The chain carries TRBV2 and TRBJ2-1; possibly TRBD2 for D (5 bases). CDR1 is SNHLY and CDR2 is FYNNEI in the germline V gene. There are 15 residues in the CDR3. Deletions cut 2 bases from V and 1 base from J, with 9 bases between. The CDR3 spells CASSESPGSYNEQFF. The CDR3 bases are TGTGCCAGCAGTGAAAGTCCGGGGTCCTACAATGAGCAGTTCTTC.

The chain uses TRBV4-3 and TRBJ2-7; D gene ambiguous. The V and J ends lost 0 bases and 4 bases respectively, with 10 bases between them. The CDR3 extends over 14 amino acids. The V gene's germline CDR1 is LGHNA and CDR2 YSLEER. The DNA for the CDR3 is TGCGCCAGCAGCCAAGATCTTGACGGGTACGAGCAGTACTTC. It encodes CASSQDLDGYEQYF.

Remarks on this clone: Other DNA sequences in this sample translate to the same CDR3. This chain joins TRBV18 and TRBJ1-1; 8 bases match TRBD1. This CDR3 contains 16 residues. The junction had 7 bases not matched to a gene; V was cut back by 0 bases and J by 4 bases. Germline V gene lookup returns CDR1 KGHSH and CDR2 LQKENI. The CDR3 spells CASSPPRTGKGTEAFF. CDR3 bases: TGTGCCAGCTCACCACCCCGGACAGGGAAAGGCACTGAAGCTTTCTTT.

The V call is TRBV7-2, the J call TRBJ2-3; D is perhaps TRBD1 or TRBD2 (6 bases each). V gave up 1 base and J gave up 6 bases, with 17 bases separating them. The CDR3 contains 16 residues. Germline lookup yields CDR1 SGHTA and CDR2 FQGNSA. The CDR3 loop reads CASSLGRGPAGDTQYF. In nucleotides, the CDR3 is TGTGCCAGCAGCTTAGGTCGGGGGCCGGCTGGTGATACGCAGTATTTT.

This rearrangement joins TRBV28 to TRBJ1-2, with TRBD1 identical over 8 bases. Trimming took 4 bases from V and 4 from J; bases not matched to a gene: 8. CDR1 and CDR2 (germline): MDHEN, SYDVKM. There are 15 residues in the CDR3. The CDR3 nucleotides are TGTGCCAGCAGTTACCCCGGACAGGGCGGCTATGGCTACACCTTC. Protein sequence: CASSYPGQGGYGYTF.

DNA for the CDR3: TGTGCCAGCTCACCATTCTGGGGGGAGAACACTGAAGCTTTCTTT. Its protein product is CASSPFWGENTEAFF. The chain links TRBV18 to TRBJ1-1; D is possibly TRBD1 (5 bases). Looked up from germline, CDR1 is KGHSH and CDR2 is LQKENI. Trimming pared 2 bases from V and 1 base from J, leaving 11 bases between. The length of the CDR3 is 15 residues.

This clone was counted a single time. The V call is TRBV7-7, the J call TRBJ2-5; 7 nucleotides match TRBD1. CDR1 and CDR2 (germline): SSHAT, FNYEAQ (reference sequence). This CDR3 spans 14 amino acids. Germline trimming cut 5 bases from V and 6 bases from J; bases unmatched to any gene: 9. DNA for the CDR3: TGTGCCAGCAGCCCCGATAGACAGGGCAAGACCCAGTACTTC. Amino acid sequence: CASSPDRQGKTQYF.

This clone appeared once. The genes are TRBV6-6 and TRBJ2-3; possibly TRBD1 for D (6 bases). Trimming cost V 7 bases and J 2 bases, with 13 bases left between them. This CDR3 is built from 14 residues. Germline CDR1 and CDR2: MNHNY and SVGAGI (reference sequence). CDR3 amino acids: CASTLRTATDTQYF. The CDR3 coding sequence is TGTGCCAGCACGCTCCGGACAGCCACAGATACGCAGTATTTT.

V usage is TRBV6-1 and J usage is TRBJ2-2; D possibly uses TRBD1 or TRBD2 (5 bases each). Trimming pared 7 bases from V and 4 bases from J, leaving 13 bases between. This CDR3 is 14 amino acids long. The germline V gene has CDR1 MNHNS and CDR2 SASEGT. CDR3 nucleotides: TGTGCCAGCATTGGGACGAGGGGCACCGGGGAGCTGTTTTTT. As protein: CASIGTRGTGELFF.

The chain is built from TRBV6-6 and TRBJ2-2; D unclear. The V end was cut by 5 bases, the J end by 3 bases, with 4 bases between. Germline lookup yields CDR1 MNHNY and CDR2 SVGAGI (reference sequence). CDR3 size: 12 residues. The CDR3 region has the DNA TGTGCCAGCAGTACAGACACCGGGGAGCTGTTTTTT. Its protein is CASSTDTGELFF.